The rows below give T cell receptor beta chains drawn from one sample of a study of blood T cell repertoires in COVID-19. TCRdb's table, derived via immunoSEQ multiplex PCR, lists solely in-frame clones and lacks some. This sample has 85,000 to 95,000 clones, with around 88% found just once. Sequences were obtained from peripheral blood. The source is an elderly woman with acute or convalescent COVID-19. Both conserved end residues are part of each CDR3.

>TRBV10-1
CASKTPHHSKNIQYF
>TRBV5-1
CASSPGGVLNTEAFF
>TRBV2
CASSRLVGGYNEQFF
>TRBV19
CASSPLEAGELFF
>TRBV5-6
CASSSHRGRTYEQYF
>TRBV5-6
CASSFTGANVLTF
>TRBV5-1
CASSLAGGHYNEQFF
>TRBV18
CASSPTVDGIEKLFF
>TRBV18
CASSPGLDYEQYF
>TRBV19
CASGMWDRGTDTQYF
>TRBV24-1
CATSDSLLPEQFF
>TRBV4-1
CASSQAAGGDYEQYF
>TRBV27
CASSSLILAGGLADTQYF
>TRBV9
CASSAWTGGMNTEAFF
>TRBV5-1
CASSFTFPREGYTF
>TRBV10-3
CAISGGGAGSPLHF
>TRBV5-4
CASSLARGASDTQYF
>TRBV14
CASSPGQGLGTLHF
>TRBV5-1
CASSLSTLNTEAFF
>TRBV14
CASSLAGGSTDTQYF
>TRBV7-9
CASSLPGTGLYGYTF
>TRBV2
CASSEALQGTGIGQPQHF
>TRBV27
CASTLYPGSTQYF
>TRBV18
CASSPGQVRASGNTIYF
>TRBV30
CAWRQGRAEKLFF
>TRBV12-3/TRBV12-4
CASRLLGTDTQYF
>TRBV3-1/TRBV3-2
CASSQGWGGTEAFF
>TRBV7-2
CASSLISGVLGGELFF
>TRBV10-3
CAISESRNEQFF
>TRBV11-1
CASSLGSHEQYF
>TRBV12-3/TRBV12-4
CASSWRDNQPQHF
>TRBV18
CASSLLYSTDTQYF
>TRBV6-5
CATTIGGGLKNEQFF
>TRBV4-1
CASSQLITGNPLHF
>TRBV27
CASRRQGGGGYTF
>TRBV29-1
CSVPDRANYGYTF
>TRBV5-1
CASRPQGESGYTF
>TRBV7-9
CASSLSNEHRKLFF
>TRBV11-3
CASNHPDRGYEQYF
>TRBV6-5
CASSWDINQPQHF
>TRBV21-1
CASRNLPNSPLHF
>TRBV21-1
CASSNPGQVFNEKLFF
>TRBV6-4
CASSEGGGNTQYF
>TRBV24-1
CATSDYFNTQYF
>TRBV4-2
CASSQEGGFRTNEKLFF
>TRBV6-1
CASSELLESGELFF
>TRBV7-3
CASSLTSGQGDGYTF
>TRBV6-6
CASGELAMYNEQFF
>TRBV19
CATDRGGTEAFF